The 25 T cell receptor beta chains given below trace back to one sample, sequenced in a study of blood T cell repertoires in COVID-19. Measured with immunoSEQ multiplex PCR; TCRdb has only the in-frame clones, and not every one. Of around 250,000 clones listed, roughly 90% were seen once; the top ten hold approximately 6.2%. Material for sequencing was peripheral blood. Receptor source: a man aged 55 to 70 with acute or convalescent COVID-19.

The chain recombines TRBV5-1 with TRBJ2-5; 11 bases line up with TRBD2. Per the germline V gene, CDR1 is SGHRS and CDR2 is YFSETQ. CDR3 length: 18 residues. J was trimmed by 1 base and V by 0 bases; bases with no gene match: 8. The CDR3 is CASSLDSRLAGPQETQYF. CDR3 nucleotides: TGCGCCAGCAGCTTGGACTCGAGACTAGCGGGGCCCCAAGAGACCCAGTACTTC.

The chain is built from TRBV27 and TRBJ2-4, with D possibly matching TRBD2 (6 bases). CDR1 is MNHEY, CDR2 SMNVEV, per germline (reference sequence). Trimming shortened V by 4 bases and J by 3 bases, and 16 bases separated the two germline ends. The CDR3 spans 16 residues. The CDR3 DNA follows: TGTGCCAGCAGTTCCCTATCCGGCGGGGACAAAAACATTCAGTACTTC. Translated, it gives CASSSLSGGDKNIQYF.

The chain couples TRBV9 to TRBJ2-7; 7 bases agree with TRBD1. Germline CDR1 SGDLS, CDR2 YYNGEE. The V and J ends lost 0 bases and 5 bases, in that order; junction bases with no gene match: 14. The CDR3 extends over 17 amino acids. The CDR3, as DNA: TGTGCCAGCAGCGTAGCCCCCCACCACAGGGGCTTGGACGAGCAGTACTTC. This sequence encodes CASSVAPHHRGLDEQYF.

CDR3 in amino acids: CASSSGTSGLEQYF. CDR3 nucleotide sequence: TGTGCCAGCAGTTCCGGGACTAGCGGGCTCGAGCAGTACTTC. V is TRBV28 and J is TRBJ2-7; TRBD2 aligns across 12 bases. This CDR3 contains 14 residues. V gave up 4 bases and J gave up 6 bases; unmatched junction bases: 4. CDR1 and CDR2 from the germline V gene are MDHEN and SYDVKM.

The chain recombines TRBV9 with TRBJ2-7, with 8 nucleotides matching TRBD2. This CDR3 spans 16 amino acids. The trim removed 3 bases at V and 6 bases at J, leaving 14 bases unmatched. In germline, CDR1 is SGDLS, CDR2 YYNGEE. The CDR3: CASSEPITAGTSEQYF. The CDR3 region has the DNA TGTGCCAGCAGCGAACCTATCACAGCGGGGACTAGCGAGCAGTACTTC.

The chain employs TRBV5-1 and TRBJ2-5; 10 nucleotides agree with TRBD2. The CDR3 loop spans 17 amino acids. The V and J ends lost 0 bases and 4 bases, in that order; junction bases with no gene match: 9. Germline-derived CDR1 and CDR2 are SGHRS and YFSETQ. DNA for the CDR3: TGCGCCAGCAGCTTGGGACTAGCGGGTTATAGGGGAGAGACCCAGTACTTC. This translates into CASSLGLAGYRGETQYF.

The chain carries TRBV5-1 and TRBJ2-2; 10 positions agree with TRBD1. The CDR3 contains 15 residues. Germline CDR1 is SGHRS and CDR2 is YFSETQ. Trimming removed 2 bases from V and 5 bases from J; junction bases left unmatched: 3. Here the CDR3 reads CASSFGQGGTGELFF. CDR3 DNA: TGCGCCAGCAGCTTCGGACAGGGGGGAACCGGGGAGCTGTTTTTT.

The chain recombines TRBV7-9 with TRBJ2-2; 12 bases agree with TRBD1. In germline, CDR1 is SEHNR, CDR2 FQNEAQ (reference sequence). There are 16 residues in the CDR3. The junction had 8 bases not matched to a gene; V was cut back by 5 bases and J by 7 bases. CDR3 DNA: TGTGCCAGCAGCCCCCCGGGACAGGGGGCGAACGGGGAGCTGTTTTTT. It translates to CASSPPGQGANGELFF.

The CDR3 spells CSASPGLGGSYEQYF. The CDR3 nucleotides read TGCAGTGCTAGTCCGGGCCTAGGGGGATCGTACGAGCAGTACTTC. The chain employs TRBV20-1 and TRBJ2-7; possible D gene TRBD1, 6 bases. V lost 3 bases to trimming and J lost 4 bases, with 19 bases between them. The germline CDR1 and CDR2 sequences are DFQATT and SNEGSKA (reference sequence). The CDR3 is 15 amino acids.

In the case of this clone: A clone one base away is much larger, so this may be a read error. The V and J genes are TRBV14 and TRBJ1-2; D perhaps matches TRBD1 (6 bases). With 5 bases removed from V and 4 bases from J, the gap between germline ends came to 11 bases. The CDR3 has 13 residues. Germline lookup yields CDR1 SGHDN and CDR2 FVKESK. DNA for the CDR3: TGTGCCAGCAGCTCACAGGGACCCTATGGCTACACCTTC. Residues: CASSSQGPYGYTF.

The chain couples TRBV5-1 to TRBJ1-3, with D tentatively TRBD1 (6 bases). The germline V and J ends were trimmed by 0 bases and 11 bases, with 9 bases remaining between them. CDR1 is SGHRS, CDR2 YFSETQ, per germline. The CDR3 totals 12 residues. The DNA of the CDR3 is TGCGCCAGCAGCTTGGGAGAGGGGGCCATATATTTT. It codes for CASSLGEGAIYF.

This chain's CDR3 is CASSLVGGGGIQPQHF. The DNA for the CDR3 is TGTGCCAGCAGTCTGGTCGGAGGGGGGGGGATCCAGCCCCAGCATTTT. V is TRBV2 and J is TRBJ1-5, with a weak D call TRBD1 (6 bases). The germline CDR1 and CDR2 sequences are SNHLY and FYNNEI. The CDR3 is 16 residues long. The germline V and J ends were trimmed by 5 bases and 7 bases, with 21 bases remaining between them.

This sequence joins TRBV28 and TRBJ2-2, with 10 positions matching TRBD1. The trim removed 9 bases at V and 2 bases at J, leaving 3 bases unmatched. CDR1 is MDHEN and CDR2 is SYDVKM in the germline V gene. The CDR3 extends over 14 amino acids. This CDR3 is CASGTGVNTGELFF. The CDR3 region has the DNA TGTGCCAGTGGGACAGGGGTCAACACCGGGGAGCTGTTTTTT.

The chain has TRBV3-1 (or the pseudogene TRBV3-2) and TRBJ1-6; 9 nucleotides align to TRBD1. The CDR3 runs 15 residues. V lost 4 bases, J lost 5 bases, and 3 bases stayed unmatched. The germline V gene encodes CDR1 LGHDT and CDR2 YNNKEL (reference sequence). CDR3 amino acids: CASSPWTGDNSPLHF. In DNA form, the CDR3 reads TGTGCCAGCAGCCCCTGGACAGGGGATAATTCACCCCTCCACTTT.

The chain recombines TRBV28 with TRBJ2-7; D might be TRBD2 (6 bases). This CDR3 contains 13 residues. Trimming shortened V by 4 bases and J by 4 bases, and 11 bases separated the two germline ends. Germline CDR1 MDHEN, CDR2 SYDVKM. The CDR3 DNA reads TGTGCCAGCAGTTCTTGGGGGAGGTACGAGCAGTACTTC. This gives the protein CASSSWGRYEQYF.

The J gene is TRBJ1-3, the V gene TRBV7-2; D is perhaps TRBD1 (6 bases). Germline V CDR1 and CDR2: SGHTA, FQGNSA. This CDR3 contains 18 residues. Deletions cut 3 bases from V and 1 base from J, with 19 bases between. The CDR3 DNA sequence: TGTGCCAGCAGCTTGGAGTTGGCAGGGGCGGTGTCTGGAAACACCATATATTTT. This encodes CASSLELAGAVSGNTIYF.

The J gene is TRBJ2-2, the V gene TRBV7-8, with a weak D call TRBD2 (6 bases). CDR1 and CDR2 from the germline V gene are SGHVS and FQNEAQ. This CDR3 contains 13 residues. V lost 3 bases and J lost 6, with 8 bases in between. CDR3 in DNA: TGTGCCAGCAGCTTTAGGGAGGCCGGGGAGCTGTTTTTT. Protein: CASSFREAGELFF.

The genes are TRBV18 and TRBJ1-6; 9 positions match TRBD1. V dropped 4 bases and J dropped 3; count of bases not matched to a gene: 4. This CDR3 contains 16 residues. Germline-derived CDR1 and CDR2 are KGHSH and LQKENI. The CDR3 bases are TGTGCCAGCTCACTCCCGGGACAGGGCTATAATTCACCCCTCCACTTT. It encodes CASSLPGQGYNSPLHF.

This clone came up once. The genes are TRBV9 and TRBJ2-1; 7 bases map to TRBD2. Germline V gives CDR1 SGDLS, CDR2 YYNGEE. Trimming took 4 bases from V and 0 from J; bases not matched to a gene: 13. This CDR3 is built from 18 residues. CDR3 bases: TGTGCCAGCAGCAGAAGATCGCGGGAGACCGTCTCCTACAATGAGCAGTTCTTC. This codes for CASSRRSRETVSYNEQFF.

J is TRBJ2-7 and V is TRBV25-1; D is ambiguous. V was cut by 6 bases and J by 0 bases, with 9 bases left in between. The CDR3 contains 13 residues. Germline V CDR1 and CDR2: MGHDK, SYGVNS. The chain's CDR3 is CASSPSFSYEQYF. For the CDR3, the DNA is TGTGCCAGCAGCCCGAGTTTCTCCTACGAGCAGTACTTC.

The J gene is TRBJ1-3, the V gene TRBV6-5; TRBD1 matches at 11 bases. The CDR3 runs to 16 residues. Germline V lookup: CDR1 MNHEY, CDR2 SVGAGI. V lost 2 bases and J lost 2; bases outside the gene matches: 2. In DNA, the CDR3 is TGTGCCAGCAGTTACCAGGGACAGGGGGCTGGAAACACCATATATTTT. This sequence encodes CASSYQGQGAGNTIYF.

V and J are TRBV7-9 and TRBJ1-1; 8 bases line up with TRBD1. The V and J ends lost 1 base and 10 bases, in that order; junction bases with no gene match: 8. This CDR3 has 14 residues. CDR1 and CDR2 from the germline V gene are SEHNR and FQNEAQ (reference sequence). The DNA for the CDR3 is TGTGCCAGCAGCTTAGTCGGTACAGGGGGGAGAGCTTTCTTT. Its translation is CASSLVGTGGRAFF.

Concerning this clone itself: The junction shows a germline mismatch at one end, possibly a read error. The genes are TRBV7-7 and TRBJ1-2; no definite D call. Germline CDR1 is SSHAT and CDR2 is FNYEAQ (reference sequence). The CDR3 spans 13 residues. The CDR3 is CASSPLGGYGYTF. The CDR3 bases are TGTGCTAGCAGCCCCCTAGGAGGGTATGGCTACACCTTC.

V gene TRBV7-8 combines with J gene TRBJ1-1, with 7 bases aligning to TRBD1. The CDR3 spans 15 residues. The V and J ends lost 5 bases and 7 bases, in that order; junction bases with no gene match: 13. Germline CDR1 SGHVS, CDR2 FQNEAQ. Here the CDR3 reads CASSLGQVTKGEAFF. The CDR3 DNA sequence: TGTGCCAGCAGCCTAGGACAGGTAACAAAGGGTGAAGCTTTCTTT.

In this sample, this clone turned up a few times. The CDR3 here is CASSLSLGSTEAFF. The DNA for the CDR3 is TGCGCCAGCAGCTTGAGTCTGGGCAGTACTGAAGCTTTCTTT. The chain joins TRBV5-1 to TRBJ1-1, with unresolved D. CDR1 is SGHRS and CDR2 is YFSETQ in the germline V gene. The CDR3 is made up of 14 amino acids. V shed 1 base and J shed 5 bases, with 12 bases lying between them.